These 31 T cell receptor beta chains share one sample of origin, sequenced in a study of cytomegalovirus exposure and HLA in healthy donors. Sequencing was performed with immunoSEQ multiplex PCR; in TCRdb, only in-frame clones are kept and a portion is missing. The table has 120,000 to 150,000 clones, about four fifths seen once. Sequenced material: PBMCs. All receptors derive from a woman aged 25 to 45 in good health and CMV-seronegative.

The gene calls are TRBV6-1 and TRBJ1-1, with a possible D match to TRBD1 (5 bases). Germline assignment: CDR1 MNHNS and CDR2 SASEGT. V lost 5 bases and J 2 bases, leaving 9 bases between the germline ends. The CDR3 is 13 residues long. The CDR3 here is CASSLQGNTEAFF. CDR3 in DNA: TGTGCCAGCAGTCTCCAGGGAAACACTGAAGCTTTCTTT.

CDR3 DNA sequence: TGTGCCAGCAGGCCTACAGGGAGCAATCAGCCCCAGCATTTT. Translation: CASRPTGSNQPQHF. The chain couples TRBV2 to TRBJ1-5; D is perhaps TRBD1 (6 bases). The CDR3 runs 14 residues. Germline loops: CDR1 SNHLY, CDR2 FYNNEI. Between the trimmed V and J ends, which lost 6 bases and 1 base, there was a span of 10 bases.

J is TRBJ2-5 and V is TRBV7-3, with D unresolved. The CDR3 loop spans 13 amino acids. Trimming removed 1 base from V and 3 bases from J, with 6 bases in between. CDR1 and CDR2 (germline): SGHTA, FQGTGA. CDR3: CASSLSTKETQYF. The CDR3 DNA sequence: TGTGCCAGCAGCTTAAGTACTAAAGAGACCCAGTACTTC. Complete variable domain (other parts from reference TRBV7-3 and TRBJ2-5): GAGVSQTPSNKVTEKGKYVELRCDPISGHTALYWYRQSLGQGPEFLIYFQGTGAADDSGLPNDRFFAVRPEGSVSTLKIQRTERGDSAVYLCASSLSTKETQYFGPGTRLLVL.

There are a few counts of this clone. The chain recombines TRBV15 with TRBJ1-6, with TRBD1 as a possible D gene (5 bases). The CDR3 has 15 amino acids. Per the germline V gene, CDR1 is LNHNV and CDR2 is YYDKDF (reference sequence). The V end was cut by 0 bases, the J end by 9 bases, with 12 bases between. The CDR3 here is CATSRDAGNGSPLHF. The CDR3 coding sequence is TGTGCCACCAGCAGAGATGCAGGGAATGGTTCACCCCTCCACTTT.

This chain links TRBV6-1 with TRBJ1-5; 8 bases map to TRBD1. V lost 2 bases and J lost 9; bases outside the gene matches: 9. CDR1 and CDR2 from the germline V gene are MNHNS and SASEGT. This CDR3 spans 15 amino acids. For the CDR3, the DNA is TGTGCCAGCAGTGAAATTACAGGGGGGCTTTCGCCCCAGCATTTT. This codes for CASSEITGGLSPQHF.

The chain links TRBV25-1 to TRBJ1-1; 7 bases line up with TRBD1. The trim removed 7 bases at V and 0 bases at J, leaving 5 bases unmatched. Germline V CDR1 and CDR2: MGHDK, SYGVNS. The CDR3 sequence is 14 residues long. CDR3 bases: TGTGCCAGCAAGAAGACAGGGATGAACACTGAAGCTTTCTTT. Translation: CASKKTGMNTEAFF.

The genes are TRBV18 and TRBJ2-2, with TRBD2 as a possible D gene (5 bases). The CDR3 loop spans 17 amino acids. Trimming left V 2 bases short and J 0 bases short, with 13 bases between. CDR1 and CDR2 (germline): KGHSH, LQKENI. The CDR3 DNA follows: TGTGCCAGCTCACCATCGGGAAACCCAGCGAACACCGGGGAGCTGTTTTTT. Translated: CASSPSGNPANTGELFF.

The genes are TRBV23-1 and TRBJ2-7; tentative D call: TRBD1 (6 bases). TRBV23-1 belongs to the ORF category, with a function that is uncertain. The CDR3 contains 14 residues. V lost 6 bases and J 2 bases, leaving 14 bases between the germline ends. CDR3 protein: CASRTQGYPYEQYF. As DNA, the CDR3 is TGCGCCAGCAGGACACAGGGTTATCCCTACGAGCAGTACTTC.

V gene TRBV7-9 combines with J gene TRBJ1-2; 7 positions match TRBD1. The CDR3 has 14 residues. Germline V CDR1 and CDR2: SEHNR, FQNEAQ (reference sequence). The V gene end was trimmed by 4 bases and the J gene end by 1 base; junction bases not matched to a gene: 3. CDR3 sequence reads: CASSWGDSNYGYTF. CDR3 bases: TGTGCCAGCAGCTGGGGGGACAGTAACTATGGCTACACCTTC.

This clone was detected a few times. The rearrangement links TRBV5-1 to TRBJ2-2, with TRBD2 identical over 8 bases. V shed 9 bases, J shed 4 bases, and the junction held 17 bases outside the gene matches. Germline lookup yields CDR1 SGHRS and CDR2 YFSETQ. The CDR3 contains 17 residues. The chain's CDR3 is CATTPTGGKYSTGELFF. CDR3 in DNA: TGCGCCACCACTCCAACGGGGGGGAAATACTCCACCGGGGAGCTGTTTTTT.

The chain has TRBV2 and TRBJ2-7, with a possible D match to TRBD1 (6 bases). This CDR3 has 13 residues. Germline values: CDR1 SNHLY, CDR2 FYNNEI. The germline V and J ends were trimmed by 10 bases and 2 bases, with 15 bases remaining between them. CDR3 protein: CATRTEAAYEQYF. The CDR3 region has the DNA TGTGCCACCCGGACAGAAGCAGCCTACGAGCAGTACTTC.

This clone was seen a few times. Other nucleotide sequences from this sample produce the same CDR3. This chain connects TRBV9 to TRBJ2-7; perhaps TRBD2 as D (5 bases). This CDR3 is built from 12 residues. V lost 4 bases to trimming and J lost 4 bases, with 9 bases between them. In germline, CDR1 is SGDLS, CDR2 YYNGEE. CDR3 residues: CASSPGGYEQYF. The CDR3 DNA follows: TGTGCCAGCAGCCCCGGAGGATACGAGCAGTACTTC.

This clone is a singleton in its sample. The chain couples TRBV29-1 to TRBJ2-2, with D hard to call. The germline gives CDR1 SQVTM, CDR2 ANQGSEA. The V and J ends lost 1 base and 2 bases respectively, with 8 bases between them. The CDR3 covers 14 residues. CDR3 in DNA: TGCAGCGTTGAAGGGGCCACTAACACCGGGGAGCTGTTTTTT. It codes for CSVEGATNTGELFF.

This chain uses TRBV10-3 with TRBJ1-6, with 10 bases fitting TRBD1. With 6 bases clipped from V and 2 bases from J, the junction kept 1 base outside the gene matches. CDR1 ENHRY and CDR2 SYGVKD come from the germline V gene. The CDR3 sequence is 15 residues long. The CDR3 DNA is TGTGCCATCAGCGGACAGGGGGCCTATAATTCACCCCTCCACTTT. Translation gives CAISGQGAYNSPLHF.

This clone was recorded a few times. This chain joins TRBV29-1 and TRBJ2-3; 9 positions agree with TRBD1. This CDR3 region has 14 residues. The germline CDR1 and CDR2 sequences are SQVTM and ANQGSEA. Trimming at V came to 4 bases and at J to 0 bases, leaving 2 bases not matched to a gene. The CDR3 here is CSVGDRASTDTQYF. The DNA of the CDR3 is TGCAGCGTTGGGGACAGGGCTAGCACAGATACGCAGTATTTT.

The chain employs TRBV7-9 and TRBJ1-4; the match to TRBD1 covers 11 bases. CDR3 length: 14 amino acids. Germline V gene data show CDR1 as SEHNR and CDR2 as FQNEAQ (reference sequence). V trimming: 2 bases; J trimming: 8 bases; junction bases outside the gene matches: 1. CDR3 in amino acids: CASSLRTGGEKLFF. The CDR3 region has the DNA TGTGCCAGCAGCTTAAGGACAGGGGGCGAAAAACTGTTTTTT.

The V gene is TRBV2, the J gene TRBJ2-3, with a possible D match to TRBD2 (6 bases). This CDR3 is built from 15 residues. CDR1 SNHLY and CDR2 FYNNEI come from the germline V gene. V gave up 7 bases and J gave up 0 bases, with 14 bases separating them. In nucleotides, the CDR3 is TGTGCCAGCATGTTTGGCGGGGCAAGCACAGATACGCAGTATTTT. This encodes CASMFGGASTDTQYF.

The chain couples TRBV7-8 to TRBJ2-1; 11 bases map to TRBD2. The V segment lost 2 bases and the J segment 2 bases; nucleotides outside the gene matches: 11. CDR3 length: 19 amino acids. Germline-derived CDR1 and CDR2 are SGHVS and FQNEAQ. The CDR3 DNA reads TGTGCCAGCAGCTTATTGTCCGGTAGCGGGGGGGCCACCTACAATGAGCAGTTCTTC. It is translated as CASSLLSGSGGATYNEQFF.

This clone was recorded once. The gene calls are TRBV5-1 and TRBJ2-3; D remains unclear. Per the germline V gene, CDR1 is SGHRS and CDR2 is YFSETQ. Trimming removed 4 bases at V and 2 bases at J, with 14 bases between. The CDR3 is 15 amino acids. CDR3 loop: CASSPSRYYTDTQYF. CDR3 coding DNA: TGCGCCAGCAGCCCATCCCGATACTACACAGATACGCAGTATTTT.

The chain joins TRBV9 to TRBJ2-1; 9 bases agree with TRBD2. Looked up from germline, CDR1 is SGDLS and CDR2 is YYNGEE. V gave up 4 bases and J gave up 6 bases; unmatched junction bases: 11. CDR3 length: 16 residues. The chain's CDR3 is CASSPTSGAFGNEQFF. CDR3 DNA: TGTGCCAGCAGCCCGACTAGCGGAGCATTTGGCAATGAGCAGTTCTTC. Full variable domain (rest looked up from reference TRBV9 and TRBJ2-1): DSGVTQTPKHLITATGQRVTLRCSPRSGDLSVYWYQQSLDQGLQFLIQYYNGEERAKGNILERFSAQQFPDLHSELNLSSLELGDSALYFCASSPTSGAFGNEQFFGPGTRLTVL.

The rearrangement links TRBV7-3 to TRBJ2-7; D call uncertain. The CDR3 consists of 13 residues. Germline V gives CDR1 SGHTA, CDR2 FQGTGA. Trimming took 4 bases from V and 2 from J, leaving 9 bases between them. CDR3: CASSWVAAYEQYF. The CDR3 DNA follows: TGTGCCAGCAGCTGGGTAGCCGCCTACGAGCAGTACTTC.

V is TRBV4-2 and J is TRBJ2-1, with 9 positions matching TRBD1. This CDR3 is 15 amino acids long. J gave up 7 bases and V 5 bases, and 9 bases lay outside the gene matches. Germline CDR1 and CDR2: LGHNA and YNFKEQ. The CDR3 DNA is TGTGCCAGCAGCACCGGGACAGGGTTTAGGAATGAGCAGTTCTTC. Its protein is CASSTGTGFRNEQFF.

J is TRBJ2-5 and V is TRBV7-9; TRBD1 is a possible D gene (6 bases). The CDR3 spans 18 residues. Germline CDR1 reads SEHNR; CDR2 reads FQNEAQ (reference sequence). V was trimmed by 3 bases and J by 5 bases, leaving 25 bases between them. CDR3 region: CASSFGTKGGGFAETQYF. DNA of the CDR3: TGTGCCAGCAGCTTTGGGACAAAGGGTGGGGGTTTTGCGGAGACCCAGTACTTC.

V is TRBV30 and J is TRBJ1-5; D might be TRBD1 (6 bases). Trimming stripped 4 bases from V and 4 bases from J, with 17 bases between. The germline V gene has CDR1 GTSNPN and CDR2 SVGIG (reference sequence). This CDR3 contains 15 residues. CDR3: CAWTAADSLNQPQHF. The CDR3 DNA follows: TGTGCCTGGACGGCTGCGGACAGCCTAAATCAGCCCCAGCATTTT.

This CDR3 reads CASSNRQIALSSPLHF. The CDR3, as DNA: TGTGCCAGCAGTAACAGACAGATCGCCCTAAGTTCACCCCTCCACTTT. The rearrangement uses TRBV28 and TRBJ1-6; D is possibly TRBD1 (5 bases). Germline V gene lookup returns CDR1 MDHEN and CDR2 SYDVKM. The CDR3 length is 16 residues. V was cut by 5 bases and J by 9 bases, with 20 bases left in between.

The V and J genes are TRBV6-1 and TRBJ1-5; 7 nucleotides match TRBD1. Germline CDR1 reads MNHNS; CDR2 reads SASEGT. Trimming removed 7 bases from V and 4 bases from J; junction bases left unmatched: 10. This CDR3 region has 15 residues. This chain's CDR3 is CASTSDAGGNQPQHF. Here the CDR3 DNA reads TGTGCCAGCACCTCAGACGCAGGGGGGAATCAGCCCCAGCATTTT.

The chain couples TRBV7-8 to TRBJ2-7; the match to TRBD2 covers 9 bases. The CDR3 is 15 amino acids. After removal of 6 bases from V and 0 bases from J, the junction contained 6 bases not matched to a gene. CDR1 is SGHVS and CDR2 is FQNEAQ in the germline V gene. The CDR3 here is CASSFSGGYSYEQYF. The DNA of the CDR3 is TGTGCCAGCAGTTTTAGCGGGGGCTACTCCTACGAGCAGTACTTC. The variable domain in full, with the rest retrieved from reference TRBV7-8 and TRBJ2-7, is GAGVSQSPRYKVAKRGQDVALRCDPISGHVSLFWYQQALGQGPEFLTYFQNEAQLDKSGLPSDRFFAERPEGSVSTLKIQRTQQEDSAVYLCASSFSGGYSYEQYFGPGTRLTVT.

CDR3 DNA sequence: TGTGCCAGCAGCATCCGGGACAGGGTTTCAGATACGCAGTATTTT. Translation: CASSIRDRVSDTQYF. The chain is built from TRBV9 and TRBJ2-3; TRBD1 matches at 9 bases. V shed 4 bases and J 4 bases; nucleotides not matched to a gene: 7. Looked up from germline, CDR1 is SGDLS and CDR2 is YYNGEE. The CDR3 runs to 15 residues.

This sequence joins TRBV6-1 and TRBJ1-2; D is uncertain. With 8 bases removed from V and 3 bases from J, the gap between germline ends came to 10 bases. The CDR3 length is 12 residues. Germline loops: CDR1 MNHNS, CDR2 SASEGT. CDR3 loop: CASLSGDYGYTF. CDR3 in DNA: TGTGCCAGCCTCAGCGGGGACTATGGCTACACCTTC.

The chain has TRBV5-4 and TRBJ2-1, with D perhaps TRBD2 (5 bases). The CDR3 is made up of 13 amino acids. Trimming removed 2 bases from V and 7 bases from J, with 10 bases in between. The V gene's germline CDR1 is SGHNT and CDR2 YYREEE (reference sequence). CDR3 in amino acids: CASSFRTGNEQFF. The DNA of the CDR3 is TGTGCCAGCAGCTTCCGGACTGGAAATGAGCAGTTCTTC.

The gene calls are TRBV5-1 and TRBJ2-3; 15 positions agree with TRBD2. CDR3 length: 17 amino acids. CDR1 and CDR2 from the germline V gene are SGHRS and YFSETQ. J lost 5 bases, V lost 3 bases, and 7 bases had no gene match. Here the CDR3 reads CASSSGTSGGSVDTQYF. CDR3 in DNA: TGCGCCAGCAGCTCCGGGACTAGCGGGGGGTCGGTAGATACGCAGTATTTT.